The 32 T cell receptor beta chains reported below all come from one sample, sequenced in a study of blood T cells in healthy people across ages. PCR was performed a second time for roughly 7 to 11 cycles using a sample-barcoded 5' primer and a J-beta primer mix. TCRdb re-called the 5' RACE reads with MiXCR, one entry per CDR3 protein. The top ten clones hold around 25% of a sample with about 580,000 distinct CDR3 sequences, 40% to 50% of them seen once. Sequenced input: blood. Source of these receptors: an elderly man in good health.

The chain recombines TRBV7-2 with TRBJ1-1; possible D gene TRBD1, 5 bases. Germline CDR1 and CDR2: SGHTA and FQGNSA. Deletions cut 3 bases from V and 0 bases from J, with 8 bases between. The CDR3 is 14 residues long. This CDR3 reads CASSFWGMNTEAFF. For the CDR3, the DNA is TGTGCCAGCAGCTTTTGGGGGATGAACACTGAAGCTTTCTTT.

The chain links TRBV27 to TRBJ2-4; 10 nucleotides match TRBD2. Germline assignment: CDR1 MNHEY and CDR2 SMNVEV (reference sequence). The length of the CDR3 is 18 residues. V trimming: 6 bases; J trimming: 0 bases; junction bases outside the gene matches: 11. CDR3: CASSRTSGPALAKNIQYF. The CDR3 bases are TGTGCCAGCAGCCGGACTAGCGGTCCTGCTCTAGCCAAAAACATTCAGTACTTC.

The chain links TRBV30 to TRBJ1-2; 7 positions match TRBD1. The J segment lost 8 bases and the V segment lost 4 bases, leaving 7 bases of the junction unmatched. CDR1 GTSNPN and CDR2 SVGIG come from the germline V gene (reference sequence). The CDR3 is 12 amino acids. This CDR3 is CAWTGTVLGYTF. The CDR3 DNA sequence: TGTGCCTGGACTGGGACAGTTCTCGGCTACACCTTC.

The CDR3, as DNA: TGTGCCAGCAGCTTACGCCCGGGCCCGAACACCGGGGAGCTGTTTTTT. This translates into CASSLRPGPNTGELFF. This chain connects TRBV7-2 to TRBJ2-2; D is undetermined. CDR1 is SGHTA and CDR2 is FQGNSA in the germline V gene. CDR3 length: 16 amino acids. V was pared by 2 bases and J by 0 bases, with 10 bases between.

The V and J genes are TRBV27 and TRBJ2-1; TRBD2 might be the D (5 bases). V lost 3 bases, J lost 0 bases, and 12 bases lay in between. The germline gives CDR1 MNHEY, CDR2 SMNVEV (reference sequence). The CDR3 extends over 16 amino acids. The CDR3 bases are TGTGCCAGCAGTTTCCACAGCGGCAACTCCTACAATGAGCAGTTCTTC. This encodes CASSFHSGNSYNEQFF.

In this sample, this clonotype turned up many times. The chain carries TRBV6-1 and TRBJ2-6; possible D gene TRBD1, 6 bases. The V gene lost 5 bases and the J gene lost 2 bases, with 16 bases spanning the gap. The CDR3 extends over 17 amino acids. Germline CDR1 MNHNS, CDR2 SASEGT. CDR3 region: CASSPLTGSPGANVLTF. CDR3 DNA sequence: TGTGCCAGCAGTCCTTTAACAGGGAGTCCTGGGGCCAACGTCCTGACTTTC.

This chain uses TRBV6-6 with TRBJ1-4; perhaps TRBD1 as D (5 bases). Germline V gene lookup returns CDR1 MNHNY and CDR2 SVGAGI (reference sequence). The CDR3 consists of 13 residues. Deletions cut 5 bases from V and 7 bases from J, with 11 bases between. CDR3 sequence: CASSDQGVEKLFF. The CDR3 DNA sequence: TGTGCCAGCAGTGACCAGGGAGTTGAAAAACTGTTTTTT.

The table lists this clonotype with a count of one. The chain couples TRBV4-2 to TRBJ2-1; perhaps D is TRBD1 or TRBD2 (5 bases each). The V end lost 0 bases, the J end lost 12 bases, and 12 bases lay between the germline ends. Germline V gives CDR1 LGHNA, CDR2 YNFKEQ. The CDR3 consists of 13 residues. CDR3 coding DNA: TGTGCCAGCAGCCAAGATAGATCTGGGGGGCAGTTCTTC. Its translation: CASSQDRSGGQFF.

This clonotype was seen ten or more times. The genes are TRBV29-1 and TRBJ1-1; TRBD1 agrees at 7 bases. Germline V gene lookup returns CDR1 SQVTM and CDR2 ANQGSEA. With 5 bases clipped from V and 0 bases from J, the junction kept 6 bases outside the gene matches. The CDR3 contains 14 residues. CDR3 sequence (DNA): TGCAGCGTTCGAGCGGGACAGATGAACACTGAAGCTTTCTTT. Its protein product is CSVRAGQMNTEAFF.

This clonotype was detected ten times or more. The chain is built from TRBV6-6 and TRBJ1-2; D gene unclear. Per germline, CDR1 MNHNY and CDR2 SVGAGI (reference sequence). The CDR3 runs to 12 residues. Trimming removed 5 bases at V and 4 bases at J, with 8 bases between. The CDR3 sequence is CASSQDLYGYTF. DNA for the CDR3: TGTGCCAGCAGTCAGGACCTCTATGGCTACACCTTC.

The V call is TRBV29-1, the J call TRBJ1-2; D remains ambiguous. V lost 3 bases and J 2 bases, leaving 28 bases between the germline ends. CDR3 length equals 19 residues. Germline V gives CDR1 SQVTM, CDR2 ANQGSEA. The CDR3 protein is CSVEQQKGSRPLLNYGYTF. Written as DNA, the CDR3 is TGCAGCGTTGAGCAACAGAAGGGCAGCCGGCCCCTTTTGAACTATGGCTACACCTTC. The variable domain in full, with the rest retrieved from reference TRBV29-1 and TRBJ1-2, is SAVISQKPSRDICQRGTSLTIQCQVDSQVTMMFWYRQQPGQSLTLIATANQGSEATYESGFVIDKFPISRPNLTFSTLTVSNMSPEDSSIYLCSVEQQKGSRPLLNYGYTFGSGTRLTVV.

The chain employs TRBV24-1 and TRBJ2-1; 11 nucleotides agree with TRBD1. CDR3 length: 15 residues. Losses at the gene ends were 4 bases for V and 7 bases for J; bases not matched to a gene: 5. CDR1 is KGHDR, CDR2 SFDVKD, per germline. The CDR3 sequence: CATSDAGQGVNEQFF. DNA for the CDR3: TGTGCCACCAGTGACGCGGGACAGGGGGTGAATGAGCAGTTCTTC.

The chain is built from TRBV29-1 and TRBJ1-2; D uncertain. This CDR3 is built from 13 residues. Germline lookup yields CDR1 SQVTM and CDR2 ANQGSEA. V was trimmed by 7 bases and J by 4 bases, leaving 16 bases between them. The CDR3 loop is CSGSPIRAYGYTF. CDR3 in DNA: TGCAGCGGTTCCCCCATCCGGGCCTATGGCTACACCTTC.

This clonotype has more than one count but fewer than ten. This chain links TRBV2 with TRBJ2-1, with a tentative D call TRBD2 (5 bases). V dropped 8 bases and J dropped 0 bases, with 17 bases sitting between them. CDR1 and CDR2 (germline): SNHLY, FYNNEI. The CDR3 spans 16 residues. The CDR3 bases are TGTGCCAGCCGGGGTGGTAGCGTGGTCTCCTACAATGAGCAGTTCTTC. Translation gives CASRGGSVVSYNEQFF.

V gene TRBV24-1 combines with J gene TRBJ2-3, with D unresolved. The CDR3 covers 16 residues. Germline CDR1 reads KGHDR; CDR2 reads SFDVKD. V was shortened by 3 bases and J by 2 bases, with 14 bases between the two germline ends. CDR3 coding DNA: TGTGCCACCAGTGATCCTGGAGCCGGCCACACAGATACGCAGTATTTT. It is translated as CATSDPGAGHTDTQYF.

This clonotype was detected once. One junction end does not reproduce the germline sequence, and a read error may be involved. This chain links TRBV6-2 or TRBV6-3 with TRBJ2-3; 10 nucleotides agree with TRBD1. Germline V gene sequence: CDR1 MNHEY, CDR2 SVGEGT. The CDR3 is 18 amino acids. The CDR3 sequence is CVSSYSRDRGPQGDTQYF. The CDR3 DNA reads as TGTGTCAGCAGTTACTCCCGAGACAGGGGGCCACAAGGTGATACGCAGTATTTT.

This clonotype has just a few counts. The chain links TRBV28 to TRBJ2-6, with 7 bases lining up with TRBD1. CDR1 and CDR2 from the germline V gene are MDHEN and SYDVKM. V shed 7 bases, J shed 0 bases, and the junction held 6 bases outside the gene matches. The length of the CDR3 is 16 residues. The CDR3 sequence is CASKTGQNSGANVLTF. The CDR3 DNA sequence: TGTGCCAGCAAAACGGGACAGAACTCTGGGGCCAACGTCCTGACTTTC.

This clonotype was counted only a few times. The chain carries TRBV29-1 and TRBJ2-5; D tentatively reads TRBD1 or TRBD2 (5 bases each). The CDR3 extends over 13 amino acids. Germline V gene sequence: CDR1 SQVTM, CDR2 ANQGSEA. V was trimmed by 3 bases and J by 2 bases, leaving 10 bases between them. The CDR3 spells CSVEPGTQETQYF. The CDR3 DNA follows: TGCAGCGTTGAGCCGGGGACGCAAGAGACCCAGTACTTC.

The V gene is TRBV12-3 or TRBV12-4, the J gene TRBJ2-1, with D possibly being TRBD1 or TRBD2 (6 bases each). The ends were cut back, 10 bases at V and 8 bases at J, with 18 bases in the middle. The CDR3 extends over 13 amino acids. The CDR3 DNA sequence: TGTGCCACCACCCGGGGGCTAGCGTATGAGCAGTTCTTC. Protein product: CATTRGLAYEQFF.

As regards this clonotype: It may be a read error: a sequence one base away is much more abundant. V gene TRBV9 combines with J gene TRBJ2-1; 8 nucleotides agree with TRBD2. The CDR3 runs 16 residues. Unmatched junction bases numbered 15, after V lost 10 bases and J lost 3 bases. Germline V gene data show CDR1 as SGDLS and CDR2 as YYNGEE. CDR3 region: CAGTPGGAGDYNEQFF. The CDR3 nucleotides are TGTGCCGGCACCCCCGGGGGAGCGGGAGACTACAATGAGCAGTTCTTC.

The chain recombines TRBV29-1 with TRBJ1-1, with D possibly TRBD1 on 5 matching bases. In germline, CDR1 is SQVTM, CDR2 ANQGSEA. V lost 6 bases, J lost 1 base, and 12 bases lay in between. The length of the CDR3 is 13 residues. DNA of the CDR3: TGCAGCGTCGGGGCGGCTCGGAACACTGAAGCTTTCTTT. Protein product: CSVGAARNTEAFF.

This clonotype was recorded a few times. CDR3 sequence reads: CATSSTFSSYNEQFF. The CDR3 nucleotides are TGTGCCACCAGTTCGACCTTCAGCTCCTACAATGAGCAGTTCTTC. The rearrangement links TRBV24-1 to TRBJ2-1, with D unclear. V gave up 6 bases and J gave up 0 bases, with 11 bases separating them. Germline V lookup: CDR1 KGHDR, CDR2 SFDVKD. The CDR3 length is 15 residues.

J is TRBJ1-2 and V is TRBV20-1; no clear D. This CDR3 has 12 amino acids. Germline loops: CDR1 DFQATT, CDR2 SNEGSKA (reference sequence). The V and J ends lost 2 bases and 7 bases respectively, with 11 bases between them. The CDR3 DNA is TGCAGTGCTAGAACGGAGATAGGTGGCTACACCTTC. Translating it yields CSARTEIGGYTF.

This clonotype was seen more than once but under ten times. The rearrangement joins TRBV5-1 to TRBJ2-1; 7 bases agree with TRBD2. The germline gives CDR1 SGHRS, CDR2 YFSETQ. This CDR3 region has 13 residues. The ends lost 5 bases at V and 12 bases at J; junction bases unmatched: 11. CDR3 in amino acids: CASRGVGDYRQFF. The CDR3 coding sequence is TGCGCCAGCAGGGGGGTGGGGGACTATCGGCAGTTCTTC.

This rearrangement joins TRBV10-3 to TRBJ2-7; D perhaps matches TRBD2 (7 bases). CDR1 is ENHRY, CDR2 SYGVKD, per germline. The CDR3 is 14 residues long. The V end was cut by 3 bases, the J end by 5 bases, with 14 bases between. CDR3 nucleotide sequence: TGTGCCATCAGTGAACAGGGAGGGACCCACGAGCAGTACTTC. Its translation: CAISEQGGTHEQYF.

Only one count was recorded for this clonotype. The gene calls are TRBV20-1 and TRBJ2-1; 16 nucleotides agree with TRBD2. From germline, CDR1 is DFQATT and CDR2 SNEGSKA (reference sequence). Germline trimming cut 5 bases from V and 7 bases from J; bases unmatched to any gene: 11. CDR3 length equals 17 residues. The CDR3 here is CSALSGTSGGVGNEQFF. DNA of the CDR3: TGCAGTGCTCTATCCGGGACTAGCGGGGGGGTAGGGAATGAGCAGTTCTTC.

The J gene is TRBJ2-7, the V gene TRBV20-1; 10 nucleotides line up with TRBD2. Germline assignment: CDR1 DFQATT and CDR2 SNEGSKA (reference sequence). V lost 6 bases, J lost 6 bases, and 23 bases stayed unmatched. The CDR3 is 18 residues long. CDR3 sequence: CSARGEGRASGSSFEQYF. DNA of the CDR3: TGCAGTGCCAGGGGAGAAGGGCGTGCTAGCGGGAGTTCTTTCGAGCAGTACTTC.

This clonotype has just one count. The rearrangement links TRBV7-2 to TRBJ1-2; 7 bases are a match to TRBD1. Germline-derived CDR1 and CDR2 are SGHTA and FQGNSA. The CDR3 length is 14 residues. The ends lost 0 bases at V and 7 bases at J; junction bases unmatched: 5. Here the CDR3 DNA reads TGTGCCAGCAGCTTAGCGAGGGCAGGGGGTGGCTACACCTTC. Amino acid sequence: CASSLARAGGGYTF.

This clonotype was found a few times. This rearrangement joins TRBV7-2 to TRBJ2-1; either TRBD1 or TRBD2 may supply D (5 bases each). The CDR3 is made up of 12 amino acids. Trimming stripped 4 bases from V and 11 bases from J, with 12 bases between. CDR1 and CDR2 from the germline V gene are SGHTA and FQGNSA. The CDR3, as DNA: TGTGCCAGCAGCTCGTTACCGGGACAGCAGTTCTTC. This encodes CASSSLPGQQFF.

This clonotype occurred many times. The chain has TRBV6-5 and TRBJ2-1, with D perhaps TRBD1 or TRBD2 (5 bases each). V was pared by 0 bases and J by 0 bases, with 15 bases between. Germline CDR1 and CDR2: MNHEY and SVGAGI. CDR3 length: 18 residues. The CDR3 DNA reads TGTGCCAGCAGTTACTCGACGGGGACCTATCACTCCTACAATGAGCAGTTCTTC. It yields the protein CASSYSTGTYHSYNEQFF.

J is TRBJ2-5 and V is TRBV9; unclear D gene. The DNA end is more similar to TRBJ2-7, so the J call may be wrong. Germline values: CDR1 SGDLS, CDR2 YYNGEE. The CDR3 length is 14 residues. As DNA, the CDR3 is TGTGCCAGCAGCGTAGAGCCGAGTGCCTACGAGCAGTACTTC. Encoded protein: CASSVEPSAYEQYF.

This clonotype was detected once. This sequence joins TRBV11-2 and TRBJ2-4; the match to TRBD2 covers 7 bases. V dropped 0 bases and J dropped 13; count of bases not matched to a gene: 18. Germline CDR1 and CDR2: SGHAT and FQNNGV. CDR3 length: 17 amino acids. The CDR3 loop is CASSLDRGSSGYNEQYF. Here the CDR3 DNA reads TGTGCCAGCAGCTTAGATCGCGGGAGCAGTGGGTACAATGAGCAGTACTTC.